This T cell receptor beta chain derives from a study of cytomegalovirus exposure and HLA in healthy donors. Study conclusions and caveats: Sequencing depth across donors, presence/absence analyses assumed, was roughly uniform. Specific recognition of CMV antigens was confirmed in vitro for a few chains (all CMV-associated). Follow-up analysis later connected one missense variant in DCLRE1C with trimming of TCR beta V- and J-genes. Among immune exposure information, only CMV serostatus was available.

Germline CDR1 is KGHSH and CDR2 is LQKENI. V was clipped by 0 bases and J by 0 bases; unmatched bases: 5. The CDR3 sequence is 18 residues long. Turning to this clone: As yet, its antigen is unknown.

The study ran its PCR with 60 Vbeta and 13 Jbeta primers. Generated by immunoSEQ multiplex PCR, the TCRdb table keeps only in-frame clones and is missing some. The sample table sets out 38,000 or so clones. The chain employs TRBV18 and TRBJ2-6, with 7 bases that match TRBD1. The sample comprised PBMCs. This clonotype was obtained from a man between 25 and 39 years old in good health and CMV-seronegative. CDR3 loop: CASSPPGQLLSGANVLTF. In DNA, the CDR3 is TGTGCCAGCTCACCACCGGGACAGTTACTCTCTGGGGCCAACGTCCTGACTTTC.